A single sample is the source of the 27 T cell receptor beta chains below, sequenced in a study of blood T cell repertoires in COVID-19. TCRdb keeps only in-frame clones here, not all; method: immunoSEQ multiplex PCR. The top ten clones hold approximately 3.8% of a sample with some 50,000 clones, 80% to 90% of them seen once. Sequencing was carried out using peripheral blood. The receptors shown here come from a man aged 50 to 60 with acute or convalescent COVID-19.

This clone has only a few counts. V and J are TRBV18 and TRBJ1-2; 9 bases match TRBD1. The germline gives CDR1 KGHSH, CDR2 LQKENI. This CDR3 comprises 13 residues. The V and J ends lost 4 bases and 8 bases, in that order; junction bases with no gene match: 5. The DNA for the CDR3 is TGTGCCAGCTCACGGGGACAGGGTTACGGCTACACCTTC. The encoded protein is CASSRGQGYGYTF.

The gene calls are TRBV18 and TRBJ1-1; D gene unclear. This CDR3 region has 13 residues. V was shortened by 5 bases and J by 3 bases, with 10 bases between the two germline ends. Germline CDR1 reads KGHSH; CDR2 reads LQKENI. CDR3 DNA sequence: TGTGCCAGCTCAGCCCGTCGAGACACTGAAGCTTTCTTT. It is translated as CASSARRDTEAFF.

The chain joins TRBV27 to TRBJ1-4, with 8 bases identical to TRBD1. The junction had 2 bases not matched to a gene; V was cut back by 0 bases and J by 5 bases. Germline lookup yields CDR1 MNHEY and CDR2 SMNVEV (reference sequence). CDR3 length: 15 residues. The CDR3 is CASSLSRDRNEKLFF. CDR3 DNA sequence: TGTGCCAGCAGTTTATCCCGGGACAGGAATGAAAAACTGTTTTTT. The variable domain in full, with the rest retrieved from reference TRBV27 and TRBJ1-4, is EAQVTQNPRYLITVTGKKLTVTCSQNMNHEYMSWYRQDPGLGLRQIYYSMNVEVTDKGDVPEGYKVSRKEKRNFPLILESPSPNQTSLYFCASSLSRDRNEKLFFGSGTQLSVL.

The chain employs TRBV6-6 and TRBJ1-4; the D gene is possibly TRBD1 (6 bases). The germline gives CDR1 MNHNY, CDR2 SVGAGI (reference sequence). Trimming took 5 bases from V and 8 from J, leaving 15 bases between them. This CDR3 has 14 residues. In DNA, the CDR3 is TGTGCCAGCAGTGTACAGGGAGACAGCGAAAAACTGTTTTTT. Its protein product is CASSVQGDSEKLFF.

In DNA form, the CDR3 reads TGTGCCAGCAGCTCTCGACAGAGTTCTAACTATGGCTACACCTTC. Protein: CASSSRQSSNYGYTF. The gene calls are TRBV5-8 and TRBJ1-2; TRBD1 is a possible D gene (5 bases). The ends were cut back, 3 bases at V and 0 bases at J, with 12 bases in the middle. The CDR3 runs 15 residues. Germline lookup yields CDR1 SGHTS and CDR2 YDEGEE.

Details on this clone: One end of the junction fails to match germline, which may point to a read error. The CDR3 DNA is TGTGCCAGCAGCTTCAACAGGAAAAACTTC. Translated, it gives CASSFNRKNF. The chain employs TRBV5-8 and TRBJ2-4; the D gene is possibly TRBD1 (5 bases). Germline CDR1 and CDR2: SGHTS and YDEGEE. The CDR3 consists of 10 residues.

The rearrangement links TRBV29-1 to TRBJ2-2; weak D call: TRBD2 (6 bases). CDR1 SQVTM and CDR2 ANQGSEA come from the germline V gene. V shed 5 bases and J shed 7 bases, with 11 bases lying between them. The CDR3 is 12 residues long. The CDR3 reads CSVRLEGGELFF. CDR3 DNA sequence: TGCAGCGTTCGACTAGAAGGCGGGGAGCTGTTTTTT.

The chain uses TRBV25-1 and TRBJ1-2; TRBD1 might be the D (5 bases). Trimming removed 8 bases at V and 7 bases at J, with 17 bases between. The CDR3 loop spans 13 amino acids. Germline V gene sequence: CDR1 MGHDK, CDR2 SYGVNS. The CDR3 region is CASGNQGFAGYTF. The CDR3 DNA follows: TGTGCCAGCGGGAATCAGGGTTTTGCTGGCTACACCTTC.

The V gene is TRBV19, the J gene TRBJ1-4; 8 nucleotides align to TRBD1. Germline assignment: CDR1 LNHDA and CDR2 SQIVND (reference sequence). The CDR3 is 15 amino acids. The ends lost 4 bases at V and 7 bases at J; junction bases unmatched: 8. DNA of the CDR3: TGTGCCAGTAGTAAGACAGGGGTTACGGTTGAAAAACTGTTTTTT. It translates to CASSKTGVTVEKLFF.

The J gene is TRBJ1-5, the V gene TRBV6-1; D may be TRBD1 (5 bases). The CDR3 runs to 15 residues. V was clipped by 2 bases and J by 1 base, with 9 bases between them. CDR1 MNHNS and CDR2 SASEGT come from the germline V gene. CDR3 nucleotide sequence: TGTGCCAGCAGTGAAACGGGGGGAAGCAATCAGCCCCAGCATTTT. This codes for CASSETGGSNQPQHF.

The rearrangement joins TRBV5-4 to TRBJ1-5; 8 bases are shared with TRBD1. Germline values: CDR1 SGHNT, CDR2 YYREEE (reference sequence). V was clipped by 0 bases and J by 6 bases; unmatched bases: 8. The CDR3 covers 16 residues. Written as DNA, the CDR3 is TGTGCCAGCAGCTTGGATGGACAGGGTGTCGGTCAGCCCCAGCATTTT. This codes for CASSLDGQGVGQPQHF. The variable domain in full, completed from reference TRBV5-4 and TRBJ1-5, reads ETGVTQSPTHLIKTRGQQVTLRCSSQSGHNTVSWYQQALGQGPQFIFQYYREEENGRGNFPPRFSGLQFPNYSSELNVNALELDDSALYLCASSLDGQGVGQPQHFGDGTRLSIL.

This chain uses TRBV9 with TRBJ2-1; D is perhaps TRBD1 (6 bases). This CDR3 is built from 14 residues. From germline, CDR1 is SGDLS and CDR2 YYNGEE. Trimming took off 0 bases at V and 5 bases at J, with 9 bases between the two ends. The CDR3: CASSVAGAHNEQFF. CDR3 nucleotides: TGTGCCAGCAGCGTAGCAGGGGCCCACAATGAGCAGTTCTTC.

The rearrangement links TRBV19 to TRBJ1-2, with D tentatively TRBD1 (6 bases). Trimming removed 8 bases at V and 4 bases at J, with 17 bases between. From germline, CDR1 is LNHDA and CDR2 SQIVND (reference sequence). This CDR3 is built from 14 residues. The DNA for the CDR3 is TGTGCCAGTTCCCTCGGGAGGGGGTCCTATGGCTACACCTTC. This encodes CASSLGRGSYGYTF.

The chain employs TRBV2 and TRBJ1-3; 8 nucleotides line up with TRBD1. The germline V gene has CDR1 SNHLY and CDR2 FYNNEI. The V and J ends lost 4 bases and 0 bases, in that order; junction bases with no gene match: 5. There are 16 residues in the CDR3. The CDR3 coding sequence is TGTGCCAGCAGTGGTAACAGGGGGAGCTCTGGAAACACCATATATTTT. The encoded protein is CASSGNRGSSGNTIYF.

The V gene is TRBV12-3 or TRBV12-4, the J gene TRBJ2-3; 8 bases agree with TRBD2. The CDR3 runs to 13 residues. The ends lost 1 base at V and 6 bases at J; junction bases unmatched: 0. The CDR3 DNA follows: TGTGCCAGCAGTTTAGGACTAGCGGATACGCAGTATTTT. Translated, it gives CASSLGLADTQYF.

This clone came up a few times. This chain joins TRBV19 and TRBJ2-1; 10 bases are a match to TRBD2. Trimming at V came to 1 base and at J to 2 bases, leaving 5 bases not matched to a gene. The length of the CDR3 is 17 residues. Germline CDR1 and CDR2: LNHDA and SQIVND (reference sequence). The CDR3 sequence is CASSIAVSGRAYNEQFF. In nucleotides, the CDR3 is TGTGCCAGTAGTATAGCCGTGAGCGGGAGGGCCTACAATGAGCAGTTCTTC.

This sequence joins TRBV18 and TRBJ1-1, with TRBD1 as a possible D gene (5 bases). Germline CDR1 reads KGHSH; CDR2 reads LQKENI. CDR3 length: 17 amino acids. V gave up 3 bases and J gave up 4 bases, with 21 bases separating them. CDR3 in amino acids: CASSPPGLGVGSTEAFF. CDR3 nucleotides: TGTGCCAGCTCACCTCCGGGCCTAGGGGTCGGGAGCACTGAAGCTTTCTTT.

This clone was recorded only once. The rearrangement uses TRBV9 and TRBJ2-1; D unclear. The CDR3 loop spans 14 amino acids. Germline CDR1 is SGDLS and CDR2 is YYNGEE. Trimming took off 1 base at V and 2 bases at J, with 7 bases between the two ends. In DNA, the CDR3 is TGTGCCAGCAGCGTATCCCTCCCCTACAATGAGCAGTTCTTC. Protein sequence: CASSVSLPYNEQFF.

The J gene is TRBJ1-1, the V gene TRBV2, with a possible D match to TRBD1 (5 bases). Trimming took off 4 bases at V and 6 bases at J, with 12 bases between the two ends. Germline CDR1 SNHLY, CDR2 FYNNEI. CDR3 length: 13 amino acids. The CDR3 region is CASSGQGRAEAFF. The DNA for the CDR3 is TGTGCCAGCAGTGGCCAGGGCCGCGCTGAAGCTTTCTTT.

In nucleotides, the CDR3 is TGTGCCAGCAGCCATGGGGCGGATACGCAGTATTTT. Protein sequence: CASSHGADTQYF. J is TRBJ2-3 and V is TRBV3-1 (or the pseudogene TRBV3-2), with a tentative D call TRBD1 (5 bases). Germline CDR1 is LGHDT and CDR2 is YNNKEL (reference sequence). The CDR3 runs 12 residues. Trimming took off 3 bases at V and 6 bases at J, with 7 bases between the two ends.

This CDR3 is CASSSELAGQREQYF. CDR3 coding DNA: TGTGCCAGCAGCTCCGAACTAGCGGGTCAAAGGGAGCAGTACTTC. The chain carries TRBV11-3 and TRBJ2-7, with 9 bases that match TRBD2. There are 15 residues in the CDR3. In germline, CDR1 is SGHNT, CDR2 YENEEA. V gave up 4 bases and J gave up 7 bases; unmatched junction bases: 11.

V gene TRBV29-1 combines with J gene TRBJ1-4; no reliable D call. From germline, CDR1 is SQVTM and CDR2 ANQGSEA. The CDR3 contains 13 residues. CDR3 coding DNA: TGCATGCCTTGGGCGCGGGCTAATGAAAAACTGTTTTTT. It is translated as CMPWARANEKLFF.

The chain has TRBV20-1 and TRBJ1-2; TRBD1 agrees at 7 bases. The CDR3 is 11 residues long. CDR1 and CDR2 from the germline V gene are DFQATT and SNEGSKA (reference sequence). Germline trimming cut 7 bases from V and 4 bases from J; bases unmatched to any gene: 3. The CDR3 sequence: CSGTGAYGYTF. The CDR3 nucleotides read TGCAGTGGCACAGGGGCCTATGGCTACACCTTC.

V gene TRBV19 combines with J gene TRBJ1-1; D ambiguous. Trimming pared 7 bases from V and 5 bases from J, leaving 20 bases between. The CDR3 contains 15 residues. The V gene's germline CDR1 is LNHDA and CDR2 SQIVND (reference sequence). CDR3 sequence reads: CASTETSGRRTEAFF. CDR3 coding DNA: TGTGCCAGTACAGAAACAAGCGGAAGGAGGACTGAAGCTTTCTTT.

The CDR3 protein is CASRKLGYQETQYF. The CDR3 coding sequence is TGTGCCAGCAGAAAACTAGGGTACCAAGAGACCCAGTACTTC. The V gene is TRBV7-6, the J gene TRBJ2-5; the D gene is possibly TRBD2 (5 bases). The germline V gene has CDR1 SGHVS and CDR2 FNYEAQ. Trimming left V 6 bases short and J 0 bases short, with 11 bases between. The CDR3 loop spans 14 amino acids.

The V gene is TRBV10-3, the J gene TRBJ1-1; D is uncertain. Germline CDR1 and CDR2: ENHRY and SYGVKD. The V end lost 0 bases, the J end lost 4 bases, and 9 bases lay between the germline ends. The CDR3 totals 14 residues. CDR3 in amino acids: CAISESGSATEAFF. For the CDR3, the DNA is TGTGCCATCAGTGAGTCCGGGAGTGCCACTGAAGCTTTCTTT.

The V and J genes are TRBV18 and TRBJ1-1; 9 bases align to TRBD1. V shed 2 bases and J 0 bases; nucleotides not matched to a gene: 1. The CDR3 has 15 residues. Germline V gives CDR1 KGHSH, CDR2 LQKENI. CDR3 nucleotides: TGTGCCAGCTCACCAGGGACAGGGTTGAACACTGAAGCTTTCTTT. Translating gives CASSPGTGLNTEAFF.